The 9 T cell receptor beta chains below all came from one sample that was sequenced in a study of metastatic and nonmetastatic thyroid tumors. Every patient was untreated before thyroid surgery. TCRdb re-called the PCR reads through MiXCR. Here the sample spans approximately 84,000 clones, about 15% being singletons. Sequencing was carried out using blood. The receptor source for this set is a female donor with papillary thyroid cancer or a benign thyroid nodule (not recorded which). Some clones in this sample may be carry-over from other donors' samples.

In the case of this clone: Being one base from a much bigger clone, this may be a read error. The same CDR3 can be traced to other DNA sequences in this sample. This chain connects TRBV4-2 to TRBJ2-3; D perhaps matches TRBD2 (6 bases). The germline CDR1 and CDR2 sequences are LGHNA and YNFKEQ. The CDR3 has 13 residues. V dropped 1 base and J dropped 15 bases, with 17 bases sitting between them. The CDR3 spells CASSQGVSGLAYF. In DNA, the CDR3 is TGTGCCAGCAGCCAAGGGGTTAGCGGCCTTGCCTATTTT.

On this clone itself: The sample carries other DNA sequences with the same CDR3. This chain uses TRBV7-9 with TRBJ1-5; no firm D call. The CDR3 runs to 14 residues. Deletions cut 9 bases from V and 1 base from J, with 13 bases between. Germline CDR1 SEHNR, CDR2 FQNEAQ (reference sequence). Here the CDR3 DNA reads TGTGCCAGTAGTCCTACTGAGAGCAATCAGCCCCAGCATTTT. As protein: CASSPTESNQPQHF. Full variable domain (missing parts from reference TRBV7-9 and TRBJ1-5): DTGVSQNPRHKITKRGQNVTFRCDPISEHNRLYWYRQTLGQGPEFLTYFQNEAQLEKSRLLSDRFSAERPKGSFSTLEIQRTEQGDSAMYLCASSPTESNQPQHFGDGTRLSIL.

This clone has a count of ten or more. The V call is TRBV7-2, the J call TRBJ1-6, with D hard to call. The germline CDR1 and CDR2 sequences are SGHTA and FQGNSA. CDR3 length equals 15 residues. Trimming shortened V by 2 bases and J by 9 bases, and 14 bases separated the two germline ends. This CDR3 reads CASSLFSGGSSPLHF. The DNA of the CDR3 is TGTGCCAGCAGCTTATTTAGCGGCGGGAGTTCACCCCTCCACTTT.

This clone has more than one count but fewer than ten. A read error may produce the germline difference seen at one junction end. CDR3 in amino acids: CSSSINYEQYF. Here the CDR3 DNA reads TGTTCCAGCAGTATAAATTACGAGCAGTACTTC. The V call is TRBV12-3 or TRBV12-4, the J call TRBJ2-7; D unclear. CDR3 length: 11 amino acids.

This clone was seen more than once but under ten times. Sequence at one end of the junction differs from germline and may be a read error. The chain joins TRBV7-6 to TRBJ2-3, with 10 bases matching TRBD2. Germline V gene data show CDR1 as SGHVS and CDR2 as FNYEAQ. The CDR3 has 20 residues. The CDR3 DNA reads TGTGCTAGCAGCTTAGGAGAAACCCCACTAGCGGGATCTAACACAGATACGCAGTATTTT. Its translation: CASSLGETPLAGSNTDTQYF.

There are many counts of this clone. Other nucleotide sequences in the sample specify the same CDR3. CDR3 nucleotide sequence: TGTGCCAGTAGTTATTTTGGCAGGGGATACGATGAGCAGTTCTTC. This encodes CASSYFGRGYDEQFF. The chain couples TRBV19 to TRBJ2-1; perhaps TRBD1 as D (6 bases). The germline CDR1 and CDR2 sequences are LNHDA and SQIVND (reference sequence). The CDR3 runs to 15 residues. Trimming stripped 5 bases from V and 8 bases from J, with 19 bases between.

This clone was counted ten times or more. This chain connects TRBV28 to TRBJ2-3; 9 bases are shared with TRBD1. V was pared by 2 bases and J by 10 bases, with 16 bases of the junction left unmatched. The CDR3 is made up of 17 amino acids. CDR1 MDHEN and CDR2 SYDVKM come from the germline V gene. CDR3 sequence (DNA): TGTGCCAGCAGTTTAACCGGGACAGGGCTACCTCGGGTTGCGCAGTATTTT. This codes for CASSLTGTGLPRVAQYF.

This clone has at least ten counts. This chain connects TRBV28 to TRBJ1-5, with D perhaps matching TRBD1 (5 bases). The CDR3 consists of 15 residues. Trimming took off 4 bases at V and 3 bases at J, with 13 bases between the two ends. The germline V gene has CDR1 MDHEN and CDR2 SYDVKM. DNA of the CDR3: TGTGCCAGCAGTTCGGCCGGGGCAGACAATCAGCCCCAGCATTTT. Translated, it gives CASSSAGADNQPQHF.

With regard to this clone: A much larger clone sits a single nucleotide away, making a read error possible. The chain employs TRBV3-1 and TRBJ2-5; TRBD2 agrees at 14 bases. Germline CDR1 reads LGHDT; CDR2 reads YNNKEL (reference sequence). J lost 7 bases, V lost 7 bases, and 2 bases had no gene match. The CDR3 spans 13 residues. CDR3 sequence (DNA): TGTGCCAGCAACGGGACTAGCGGGGGGACCCAGTACTTC. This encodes CASNGTSGGTQYF.